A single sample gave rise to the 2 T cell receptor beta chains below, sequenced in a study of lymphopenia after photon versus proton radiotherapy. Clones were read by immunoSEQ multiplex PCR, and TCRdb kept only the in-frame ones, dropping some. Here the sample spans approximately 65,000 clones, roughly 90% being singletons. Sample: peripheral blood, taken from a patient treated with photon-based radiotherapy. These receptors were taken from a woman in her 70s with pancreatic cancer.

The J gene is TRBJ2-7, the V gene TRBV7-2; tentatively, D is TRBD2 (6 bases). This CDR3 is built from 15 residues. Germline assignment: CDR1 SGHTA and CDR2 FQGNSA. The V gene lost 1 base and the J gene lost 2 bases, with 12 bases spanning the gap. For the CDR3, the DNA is TGTGCCAGCAGCTTAGGACTAGATGGAACCTACGAGCAGTACTTC. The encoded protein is CASSLGLDGTYEQYF.

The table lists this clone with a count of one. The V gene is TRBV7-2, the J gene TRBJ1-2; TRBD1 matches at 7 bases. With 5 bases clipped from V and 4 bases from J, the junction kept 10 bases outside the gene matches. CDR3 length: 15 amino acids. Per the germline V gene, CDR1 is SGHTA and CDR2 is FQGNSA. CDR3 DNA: TGTGCCAGCAGCGAAGGGACAGTAGAAGGCTATGGCTACACCTTC. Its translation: CASSEGTVEGYGYTF. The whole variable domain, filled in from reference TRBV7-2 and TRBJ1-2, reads GAGVSQSPSNKVTEKGKDVELRCDPISGHTALYWYRQSLGQGLEFLIYFQGNSAPDKSGLPSDRFSAERTGGSVSTLTIQRTQQEDSAVYLCASSEGTVEGYGYTFGSGTRLTVV.